These T cell receptor beta chains were read from a single sample in a study of graft-versus-host responses after intestinal transplantation. The repertoire was sequenced with immunoSEQ multiplex PCR; TCRdb's copy has only in-frame clones and lacks some. The sample carries about 99,000 clones, roughly 93% recorded once. The antigens these receptors bind are not known. The sample here was unstimulated CD8+ T cells sorted from spleen or lymph node cells, taken before intestinal transplant. Source of these receptors: a human donor who received an intestinal transplant. CDR3s include the opening cysteine and the closing phenylalanine or tryptophan. Each record gives: J gene, clone size, CDR3 length, V gene, CDR3 protein. Expanded clones get a size class; other rows say once, few or many, or leave the size out.

>TRBJ1-2|NA|15|TRBV6-1
CASSEAGSGAYGYTF
>TRBJ2-3|NA|15|TRBV7-9
CASSRPGLSTDTQYF
>TRBJ2-4|NA|16|TRBV14
CASSQAPGSQPDIQYF
>TRBJ1-1|NA|14|TRBV6-1
CASSVLPLNTEAFF
>TRBJ1-2|NA|13|TRBV19
CASSTGLGGGYTF
>TRBJ1-2|NA|13|TRBV21-1
CASSRAASEGYTF
>TRBJ2-1|NA|16|TRBV5-1
CASSSPRGGPHNEQLF
>TRBJ1-5|NA|15|TRBV7-8
CASSTNPGDNQPQHF
>TRBJ2-7|NA|14|TRBV7-9
CASSLADRGYEQYF
>TRBJ1-1|NA|15|TRBV4-1
CASSQGSVWHTEAFF
>TRBJ1-4|NA|16|TRBV9
CASSVGGMAVNEKLFF
>TRBJ2-3|NA|15|TRBV29-1
CSLVVGYSSTDTQYF
>TRBJ1-3|NA|17|TRBV4-1
CASSPHDSNPSGNTIYF
>TRBJ2-1|NA|14|TRBV11-2
CASSNADGANEQFF
>TRBJ2-5|NA|14|TRBV19
CASSIRDREETQYF
>TRBJ2-1|NA|16|TRBV2
CASSSRVGWDYNEQFF
>TRBJ2-1|NA|16|TRBV27
CASSTITPSSYNEQFF
>TRBJ2-7|NA|13|TRBV13
CASISARGDEQYF
>TRBJ1-2|NA|14|TRBV6-5
CASSGQQGGYGYTF
>TRBJ2-7|NA|13|TRBV15
CATSRDQGNEQYF
>TRBJ1-2|NA|14|TRBV19
CASSIPATDYGYTF
>TRBJ2-1|NA|16|TRBV6-5
CASSWLAGGPLDEQFF
>TRBJ1-4|NA|13|TRBV19
CASSKTQYEKLFF
>TRBJ2-1|NA|15|TRBV9
CASSVDGVAYNEQFF
>TRBJ1-4|NA|14|TRBV7-6
CASSLDQGNEKLFF
>TRBJ1-1|NA|17|TRBV19
CASSIGGWMDPNTEAFF
>TRBJ1-4|NA|17|TRBV7-9
CASSLVAGQGLHEKLFF
>TRBJ1-1|NA|13|TRBV5-1
CASSLSVNTEAFF
>TRBJ2-7|NA|17|TRBV6-1
CASSEGSWWQGVYEQYF
>TRBJ2-7|NA|15|TRBV4-1
CASSQVGQGAYEQYF
>TRBJ2-2|NA|15|TRBV13
CASSFLSGGTGELFF
>TRBJ2-7|NA|15|TRBV6-1
CASSLGWGSTYEQYF
>TRBJ2-5|NA|17|TRBV5-1
CASSDPGGILVFETQYF
>TRBJ2-5|NA|14|TRBV6-5
CASTSRTSLETQYF
>TRBJ1-6|few|15|TRBV4-1
CASSQFEGAYSPLHF
>TRBJ1-5|NA|15|TRBV23-1
CASSRGTVSNQPQHF
>TRBJ1-2|NA|15|TRBV12-5
CASGLAGQGAFGYTF
>TRBJ1-1|NA|14|TRBV14
CASSRGPGDTEAFF
>TRBJ2-1|once|15|TRBV13
CASSLLAGPDNEQFF
>TRBJ1-1|NA|13|TRBV27
CASSLGRGTEAFF
>TRBJ1-5|NA|12|TRBV19
CASSISIQPQHF
>TRBJ1-5|NA|14|TRBV19
CASSPLQTNQPQHF
>TRBJ2-1|NA|16|TRBV4-1
CASSQEVGDTYNEQFF
>TRBJ2-7|NA|13|TRBV6-5
CASSTGTGQEQYF
>TRBJ1-2|NA|13|TRBV5-1
CASSGGWDYGYTF
>TRBJ2-2|once|15|TRBV15
CATSPWTGNTGELFF
>TRBJ2-4|NA|18|TRBV4-1
CASSRPLGGWLAKNIQYF
>TRBJ2-5|NA|16|TRBV27
CASSPYQRGTQETQYF
>TRBJ2-7|once|13|TRBV2
CASLGLDNYEQYF